This T cell receptor beta chain stems from a study of cytotoxic CD8 clonotypes in ibrutinib-treated CLL. This clone has just a few counts. The CDR3 is made up of 14 amino acids. Trimming stripped 3 bases from V and 4 bases from J, with 9 bases between. Germline V gives CDR1 MNHEY, CDR2 SMNVEV (reference sequence). The protocol was immunoSEQ multiplex PCR, while the TCRdb copy is restricted to in-frame clones and leaves out a portion. The sample yields some 200,000 clones, over 60% seen once. The chain carries TRBV27 and TRBJ1-4; D ambiguous. This receptor was identified in a human donor with chronic lymphocytic leukemia. The material sequenced was PBMCs, taken after 24 months of ibrutinib treatment. This CDR3 reads CASSFRRINEKLFF. CDR3 nucleotides: TGTGCCAGCAGTTTTCGACGGATTAATGAAAAACTGTTTTTT.